This is a list of T cell receptor beta chains from one sample in a study of neurological immune-mediated disorders. TCRdb reprocessed the 5' RACE reads via MiXCR and lists one record per CDR3 protein. The sample holds 55,000 to 70,000 distinct CDR3 sequences, under 5.5% seen once. The sample comprised PBMCs. The receptors were gathered from a woman aged 45-60 years with multiple sclerosis. CDR3s include the opening cysteine and the closing phenylalanine or tryptophan. The D gene is left open where the match is weak. The size field is filled for only some rows; it gives once, few, many or a size class.

many NA TRBJ2-1 TRBV5-1 CASRPSEGSYNEQFF TGCGCCAGTAGACCGTCTGAAGGGTCCTACAATGAGCAGTTCTTC
many NA TRBJ2-5 TRBV15 CATRGQIGTQYF TGTGCCACCAGGGGCCAGATAGGGACCCAGTACTTC
NA NA TRBJ1-1 TRBV7-8 CASSFRTGVGTEAFF TGTGCCAGCAGCTTCCGAACGGGAGTGGGCACTGAAGCTTTCTTT
few NA TRBJ2-3 TRBV7-2 CASSLRGGAGTDTQYF TGTGCCAGCAGCTTACGAGGCGGGGCGGGCACAGATACGCAGTATTTT
many NA TRBJ2-5 TRBV5-1 CASSLQPSISLETQYF TGCGCCAGCAGCTTGCAACCGTCAATTTCCCTGGAGACCCAGTACTTC
many NA TRBJ2-2 TRBV24-1 CATSGGADTGELFF TGTGCCACCAGTGGGGGCGCCGACACCGGGGAGCTGTTTTTT
many NA TRBJ2-5 TRBV20-1 CSARRLEETQYF TGCAGTGCCCGGAGGCTCGAAGAGACCCAGTACTTC
many NA TRBJ2-1 TRBV7-8 CASRGGGRYNEQFF TGTGCCAGTAGAGGGGGGGGGCGGTACAATGAGCAGTTCTTC
many NA TRBJ2-7 TRBV20-1 CSVQHGGAGSYEQYF TGCAGTGTTCAACATGGGGGGGCGGGCTCCTACGAGCAGTACTTC
many NA TRBJ2-7 TRBV5-1 CASRASSYEQYF TGCGCCAGCAGGGCAAGCTCCTACGAGCAGTACTTC
many TRBD2 TRBJ2-5 TRBV5-1 CASSLAGGGFEETQYF TGCGCCAGCAGCTTGGCTGGCGGGGGGTTTGAAGAGACCCAGTACTTC
many NA TRBJ2-1 TRBV6-2/TRBV6-3 CASSPAAVYNEQFF TGTGCCAGCAGCCCGGCGGCAGTCTACAATGAGCAGTTCTTC
many NA TRBJ1-5 TRBV4-3 CASSQDGGQGQPQHF TGCGCCAGCAGCCAAGATGGGGGACAAGGGCAGCCCCAGCATTTT
many TRBD1 TRBJ2-7 TRBV28 CASSSTPGQGYEQYF TGTGCCAGCAGTTCAACTCCGGGACAGGGTTACGAGCAGTACTTC
many NA TRBJ1-2 TRBV10-3 CAISDFRGSTF TGTGCCATCAGTGATTTCAGGGGATCCACCTTC
many NA TRBJ1-6 TRBV7-6 CASSPYQDSPLHF TGTGCCAGCAGCCCTTACCAGGATTCACCCCTCCACTTT
many NA TRBJ2-3 TRBV7-9 CASSTLGGDTQYF TGTGCCAGCAGCACCTTGGGGGGAGATACGCAGTATTTT
many NA TRBJ2-1 TRBV7-9 CASSPPGTEQFF TGTGCCAGCAGCCCCCCCGGTACTGAGCAGTTCTTC
many NA TRBJ1-4 TRBV7-2 CASSDQATNEKLFF TGTGCCAGCAGCGACCAGGCAACTAATGAAAAACTGTTTTTT
many TRBD1 TRBJ2-5 TRBV5-1 CASSVIGQGASETQYF TGCGCCAGCAGCGTAATTGGACAGGGGGCATCAGAGACCCAGTACTTC